These 8 T cell receptor beta chains came from one sample sequenced in a study of T-cell reconstitution after alpha-beta-depleted transplantation in children. Preparation of the TCRbeta library was carried out with unique molecular identifiers. In TCRdb, the PCR reads were re-called with MiXCR into one record per CDR3 protein. The sample holds 250,000 to 300,000 distinct CDR3 sequences, under 14% seen once. This sample comprised peripheral blood, obtained 180 days after TCRalphabeta/CD19-depleted stem cell transplant. The receptors stem from a male patient between 2 and 15 years old who had a stem cell transplant for chronic granulomatous disease, so the T cells may come from the graft donor.

This clonotype was found many times. The chain combines TRBV7-6 with TRBJ2-1; D is unresolved. Looked up from germline, CDR1 is SGHVS and CDR2 is FNYEAQ. Trimming took off 1 base at V and 7 bases at J, with 14 bases between the two ends. This CDR3 comprises 15 residues. CDR3 residues: CASSLEGAQRNEQFF. For the CDR3, the DNA is TGTGCCAGCAGCTTAGAGGGCGCGCAGAGGAATGAGCAGTTCTTC.

This clonotype was picked up many times. J is TRBJ2-5 and V is TRBV7-9; D not certain. This CDR3 has 14 residues. V shed 3 bases and J shed 2 bases, with 10 bases lying between them. In germline, CDR1 is SEHNR, CDR2 FQNEAQ (reference sequence). The DNA for the CDR3 is TGTGCCAGCAGCTTGGGAAGCCTTCAAGAGACCCAGTACTTC. This gives the protein CASSLGSLQETQYF.

A word on this clonotype: One junction end disagrees with the germline gene, perhaps due to a read error. The chain employs TRBV19 and TRBJ1-1, with TRBD1 as a possible D gene (5 bases). This CDR3 contains 14 residues. From germline, CDR1 is LNHDA and CDR2 SQIVND (reference sequence). The CDR3 sequence: CASSWTSLYTEAFF. CDR3 sequence (DNA): TGTGCCAGTAGTTGGACAAGCTTGTACACTGAAGCTTTCTTC. The whole variable domain, filled in from reference TRBV19 and TRBJ1-1, reads DGGITQSPKYLFRKEGQNVTLSCEQNLNHDAMYWYRQDPGQGLRLIYYSQIVNDFQKGDIAEGYSVSREKKESFPLTVTSAQKNPTAFYLCASSWTSLYTEAFFGQGTRLTVV.

The table lists this clonotype with many counts. V gene TRBV29-1 combines with J gene TRBJ1-1; tentatively, D is TRBD1 (6 bases). CDR1 SQVTM and CDR2 ANQGSEA come from the germline V gene. Trimming took 1 base from V and 7 from J, leaving 16 bases between them. The CDR3 runs 14 residues. The CDR3 protein is CSVEAPGTRNEAFF. DNA of the CDR3: TGCAGCGTTGAAGCTCCCGGGACAAGGAATGAAGCTTTCTTT.

Points on this clonotype: Since a much larger clone is just one base distant, this may be a read error. The V and J genes are TRBV5-5 and TRBJ2-1, with TRBD2 matching 13 bases. The CDR3 loop spans 17 amino acids. The germline CDR1 and CDR2 sequences are SGHKS and YYEKEE (reference sequence). CDR3: CASSLPKLAGGPNEQSF. As DNA, the CDR3 is TGTGCCAGCAGCCTACCGAAACTAGCGGGGGGGCCCAATGAGCAGTCCTTC.

A remark on this clonotype: With a much larger clone just one base away, this may be a read error. V usage is TRBV20-1 and J usage is TRBJ1-5, with D tentatively TRBD1 (6 bases). The CDR3 has 14 amino acids. Trimming took off 5 bases at V and 3 bases at J, with 14 bases between the two ends. Germline CDR1 DFQATT, CDR2 SNEGSKA (reference sequence). The CDR3 is CSAEYRAINQPQHF. CDR3 in DNA: TGCAGTGCTGAATACAGGGCAATCAATCAGCCCCAGCATTTT.

Ten or more counts support this clonotype. The chain couples TRBV29-1 to TRBJ1-1, with D possibly TRBD1 on 5 matching bases. The germline V gene has CDR1 SQVTM and CDR2 ANQGSEA. The germline V and J ends were trimmed by 7 bases and 5 bases, with 23 bases remaining between them. The CDR3 sequence is 15 residues long. CDR3 amino acids: CSARPFQGERTEAFF. For the CDR3, the DNA is TGCAGCGCACGACCCTTCCAGGGAGAGAGGACTGAAGCTTTCTTT.

This clonotype was seen ten or more times. This chain links TRBV19 with TRBJ1-3, with D possibly being TRBD1 (5 bases). Trimming took off 7 bases at V and 2 bases at J, with 18 bases between the two ends. Germline CDR1 reads LNHDA; CDR2 reads SQIVND (reference sequence). This CDR3 has 16 amino acids. CDR3 coding DNA: TGTGCCAGTAAGTTCGGTGGGGCAGCCGCTGGAAACACCATATATTTT. It is translated as CASKFGGAAAGNTIYF.